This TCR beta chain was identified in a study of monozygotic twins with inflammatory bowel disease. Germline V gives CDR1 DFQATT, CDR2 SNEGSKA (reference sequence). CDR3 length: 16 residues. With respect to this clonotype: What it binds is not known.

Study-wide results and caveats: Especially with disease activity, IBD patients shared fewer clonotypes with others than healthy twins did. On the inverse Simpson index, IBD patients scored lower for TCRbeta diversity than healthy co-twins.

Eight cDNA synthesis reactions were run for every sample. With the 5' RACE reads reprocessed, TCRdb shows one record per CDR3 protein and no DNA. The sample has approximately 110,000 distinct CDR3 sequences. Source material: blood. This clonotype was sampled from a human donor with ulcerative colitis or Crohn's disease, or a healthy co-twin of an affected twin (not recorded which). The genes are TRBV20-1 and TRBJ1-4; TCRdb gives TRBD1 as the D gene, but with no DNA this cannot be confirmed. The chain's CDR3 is CAKTGQVRGSSEKLFF.